The 16 T cell receptor beta chains below all came from one sample that was sequenced in a study of cytomegalovirus exposure and HLA in healthy donors. The PCR contained 60 Vbeta and 13 Jbeta primers. Sequencing was performed with immunoSEQ multiplex PCR; in TCRdb, only in-frame clones are kept and a portion is missing. The profile shows under 150,000 clones, approximately 80% of them singletons. The sequenced sample consisted of PBMCs. The source is a male donor in good health and CMV-seronegative.

The chain employs TRBV18 and TRBJ2-5; D ambiguous. Germline CDR1 is KGHSH and CDR2 is LQKENI. CDR3 length: 13 amino acids. Trimming took 5 bases from V and 0 from J, leaving 7 bases between them. CDR3 region: CASSYQNQETQYF. The CDR3 nucleotides read TGTGCCAGCTCATACCAGAACCAAGAGACCCAGTACTTC.

Only a few counts were recorded for this clone. The gene calls are TRBV9 and TRBJ2-1; 9 bases agree with TRBD2. In germline, CDR1 is SGDLS, CDR2 YYNGEE. There are 16 residues in the CDR3. V lost 4 bases and J lost 6; bases outside the gene matches: 11. The CDR3 protein is CASSLGSAGGRNEQFF. The CDR3 DNA sequence: TGTGCCAGCAGCCTCGGGAGCGCGGGGGGGCGCAATGAGCAGTTCTTC.

V and J are TRBV6-6 and TRBJ1-6; D gene uncertain. Germline V gene data show CDR1 as MNHNY and CDR2 as SVGAGI (reference sequence). The length of the CDR3 is 14 residues. Trimming removed 0 bases at V and 7 bases at J, with 7 bases between. The CDR3 sequence: CASSYSTGNSPLHF. CDR3 DNA sequence: TGTGCCAGCAGTTACTCGACCGGGAATTCACCCCTCCACTTT.

This clone turned up a few times. This sequence joins TRBV7-8 and TRBJ2-5; 10 positions match TRBD2. Trimming cost V 8 bases and J 5 bases; bases outside gene matches: 5. The germline gives CDR1 SGHVS, CDR2 FQNEAQ. CDR3 size: 13 residues. CDR3 residues: CASQRGGYETQYF. CDR3 in DNA: TGTGCCAGCCAGCGGGGGGGGTATGAGACCCAGTACTTC.

The chain is built from TRBV4-2 and TRBJ2-5; tentatively, D is TRBD2 (6 bases). This CDR3 is built from 14 residues. Germline assignment: CDR1 LGHNA and CDR2 YNFKEQ. Trimming removed 1 base from V and 0 bases from J, with 6 bases in between. The CDR3 loop is CASSQGTNQETQYF. The CDR3 DNA sequence: TGTGCCAGCAGCCAAGGGACTAACCAAGAGACCCAGTACTTC.

J is TRBJ1-1 and V is TRBV18; possible D gene TRBD1, 5 bases. Looked up from germline, CDR1 is KGHSH and CDR2 is LQKENI. This CDR3 spans 15 amino acids. V lost 3 bases to trimming and J lost 5 bases, with 16 bases between them. The CDR3 protein is CASSPFGGVRTEAFF. The CDR3 DNA sequence: TGTGCCAGCTCACCCTTCGGGGGAGTAAGGACTGAAGCTTTCTTT.

The chain is built from TRBV4-2 and TRBJ2-7; D is possibly TRBD2 (5 bases). The CDR3 is 13 amino acids. The V gene's germline CDR1 is LGHNA and CDR2 YNFKEQ. Trimming removed 4 bases from V and 4 bases from J, with 11 bases in between. The CDR3 loop is CASSPGRGYEQYF. The CDR3 DNA reads as TGTGCCAGCAGCCCTGGGAGAGGGTACGAGCAGTACTTC.

The chain is built from TRBV7-2 and TRBJ2-7; 10 bases are a match to TRBD1. The CDR3 sequence is 14 residues long. Germline trimming cut 5 bases from V and 6 bases from J; bases unmatched to any gene: 7. Germline V gives CDR1 SGHTA, CDR2 FQGNSA. DNA for the CDR3: TGTGCCAGCAGCAAGAGACAGGGGGCGATCGAGCAGTACTTC. As protein: CASSKRQGAIEQYF.

A few counts support this clone. The chain combines TRBV28 with TRBJ2-7, with D unresolved. Per the germline V gene, CDR1 is MDHEN and CDR2 is SYDVKM. CDR3 size: 14 residues. V shed 1 base and J shed 5 bases, with 12 bases lying between them. The CDR3 loop reads CASSLFASSHEQYF. The CDR3 coding sequence is TGTGCCAGCAGTTTATTTGCTAGTAGTCACGAGCAGTACTTC.

The rearrangement joins TRBV4-3 to TRBJ2-3; the match to TRBD1 covers 9 bases. This CDR3 region has 19 residues. Germline V gene data show CDR1 as LGHNA and CDR2 as YSLEER. V shed 3 bases, J shed 2 bases, and the junction held 15 bases outside the gene matches. Here the CDR3 reads CASSHHRDRVPLPTDTQYF. The CDR3 nucleotides are TGCGCCAGCAGCCATCACCGGGACAGGGTCCCACTTCCCACAGATACGCAGTATTTT.

J is TRBJ2-1 and V is TRBV7-9; 10 nucleotides match TRBD2. V shed 3 bases, J shed 10 bases, and the junction held 6 bases outside the gene matches. Per the germline V gene, CDR1 is SEHNR and CDR2 is FQNEAQ (reference sequence). The CDR3 covers 14 residues. The CDR3 nucleotides are TGTGCCAGCAGCTTCCTAGCGGGGGCCGGGGAGCAGTTCTTC. Its protein is CASSFLAGAGEQFF. Full variable domain (outside the CDR3, taken from reference TRBV7-9 and TRBJ2-1): DTGVSQNPRHKITKRGQNVTFRCDPISEHNRLYWYRQTLGQGPEFLTYFQNEAQLEKSRLLSDRFSAERPKGSFSTLEIQRTEQGDSAMYLCASSFLAGAGEQFFGPGTRLTVL.

This chain joins TRBV6-1 and TRBJ1-5, with 7 bases that match TRBD1. The trim removed 6 bases at V and 5 bases at J, leaving 7 bases unmatched. The V gene's germline CDR1 is MNHNS and CDR2 SASEGT. There are 14 residues in the CDR3. The CDR3 DNA reads TGTGCCAGCAGCCGCGACAGGGATTATCAGCCCCAGCATTTT. Translating it yields CASSRDRDYQPQHF.

The J gene is TRBJ1-2, the V gene TRBV7-2; TRBD1 agrees at 10 bases. The CDR3 covers 12 residues. Trimming cost V 4 bases and J 13 bases; bases outside gene matches: 6. Germline CDR1 reads SGHTA; CDR2 reads FQGNSA. For the CDR3, the DNA is TGTGCCAGCAGCTGGGGACAGGGGAAACTCACCTTC. This sequence encodes CASSWGQGKLTF.

This clone occurred once. The rearrangement joins TRBV9 to TRBJ2-1, with TRBD2 matching over 15 bases. Germline lookup yields CDR1 SGDLS and CDR2 YYNGEE. V shed 0 bases and J 9 bases; nucleotides not matched to a gene: 10. This CDR3 contains 18 residues. CDR3: CASSVAPGLAGGRGEQFF. CDR3 nucleotide sequence: TGTGCCAGCAGCGTAGCGCCCGGACTAGCGGGGGGGCGTGGTGAGCAGTTCTTC. Complete variable domain (other parts from reference TRBV9 and TRBJ2-1): DSGVTQTPKHLITATGQRVTLRCSPRSGDLSVYWYQQSLDQGLQFLIQYYNGEERAKGNILERFSAQQFPDLHSELNLSSLELGDSALYFCASSVAPGLAGGRGEQFFGPGTRLTVL.

Note on this clone: This sample includes further DNA sequences coding for the same CDR3. The chain has TRBV10-2 and TRBJ2-6; D ambiguous. Per germline, CDR1 WSHSY and CDR2 SAAADI. The CDR3 has 13 amino acids. Between the trimmed V and J ends, which lost 3 bases and 4 bases, there was a span of 4 bases. The CDR3 here is CASSESGANVLTF. In DNA, the CDR3 is TGCGCCAGCAGTGAAAGCGGGGCCAACGTCCTGACTTTC.

The CDR3 spells CASQDRSGGAYNEQFF. CDR3 coding DNA: TGTGCCAGCCAAGACCGAAGCGGGGGGGCCTACAATGAGCAGTTCTTC. The chain joins TRBV7-2 to TRBJ2-1; 10 nucleotides agree with TRBD2. This CDR3 contains 16 residues. Germline trimming cut 8 bases from V and 2 bases from J; bases unmatched to any gene: 9. Germline CDR1 SGHTA, CDR2 FQGNSA.